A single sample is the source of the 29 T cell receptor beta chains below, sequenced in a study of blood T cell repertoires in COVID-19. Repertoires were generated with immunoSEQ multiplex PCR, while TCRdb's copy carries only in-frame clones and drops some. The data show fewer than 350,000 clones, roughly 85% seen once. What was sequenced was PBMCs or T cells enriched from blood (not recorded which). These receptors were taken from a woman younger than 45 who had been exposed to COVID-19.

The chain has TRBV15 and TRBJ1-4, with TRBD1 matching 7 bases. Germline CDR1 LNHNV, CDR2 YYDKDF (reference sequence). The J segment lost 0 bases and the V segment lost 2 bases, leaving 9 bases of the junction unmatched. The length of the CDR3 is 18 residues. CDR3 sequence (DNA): TGTGCCACCAGCAGACCGGGACAGATACTAACAACTAATGAAAAACTGTTTTTT. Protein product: CATSRPGQILTTNEKLFF.

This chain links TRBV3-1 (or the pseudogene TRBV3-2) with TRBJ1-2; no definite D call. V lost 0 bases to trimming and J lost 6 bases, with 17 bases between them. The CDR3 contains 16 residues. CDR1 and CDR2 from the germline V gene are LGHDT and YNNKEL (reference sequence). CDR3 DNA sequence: TGTGCCAGCAGCCAAGATTTACGGGCCGGGGTTGATGGCTACACCTTC. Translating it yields CASSQDLRAGVDGYTF.

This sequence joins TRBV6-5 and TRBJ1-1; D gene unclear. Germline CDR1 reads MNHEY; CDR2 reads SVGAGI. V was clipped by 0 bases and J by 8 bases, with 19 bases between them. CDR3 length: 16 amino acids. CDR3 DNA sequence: TGTGCCAGCAGTTACTCGAGTGGGAGTGGTGTTACAGAAGCTTTCTTT. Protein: CASSYSSGSGVTEAFF.

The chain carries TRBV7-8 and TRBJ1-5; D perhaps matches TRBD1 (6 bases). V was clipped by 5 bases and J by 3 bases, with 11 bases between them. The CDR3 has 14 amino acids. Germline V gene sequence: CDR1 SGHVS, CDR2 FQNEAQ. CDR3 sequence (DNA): TGTGCCAGCAGCCCCGACAGGCTCAATCAGCCCCAGCATTTT. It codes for CASSPDRLNQPQHF.

CDR3 coding DNA: TGTGCCAGCAGTTACTTGGGTAGCGGGAACGATGAGCAGTTCTTC. As protein: CASSYLGSGNDEQFF. The gene calls are TRBV6-6 and TRBJ2-1, with 8 bases identical to TRBD2. The J segment lost 8 bases and the V segment lost 1 base, leaving 7 bases of the junction unmatched. The germline CDR1 and CDR2 sequences are MNHNY and SVGAGI (reference sequence). The CDR3 length is 15 residues.

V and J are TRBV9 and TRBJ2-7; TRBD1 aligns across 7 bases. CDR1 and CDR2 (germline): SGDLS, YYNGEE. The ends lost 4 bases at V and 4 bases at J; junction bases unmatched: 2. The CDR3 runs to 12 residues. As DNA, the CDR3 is TGTGCCAGCAGCCCAGGGGGATACGAGCAGTACTTC. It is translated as CASSPGGYEQYF.

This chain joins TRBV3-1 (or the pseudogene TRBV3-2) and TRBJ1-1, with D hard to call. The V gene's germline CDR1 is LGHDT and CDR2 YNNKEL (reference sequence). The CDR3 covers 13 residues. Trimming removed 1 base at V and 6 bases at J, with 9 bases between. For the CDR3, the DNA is TGTGCCAGCAGCCAAGTGGCAGGTTCTGAAGCTTTCTTT. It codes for CASSQVAGSEAFF.

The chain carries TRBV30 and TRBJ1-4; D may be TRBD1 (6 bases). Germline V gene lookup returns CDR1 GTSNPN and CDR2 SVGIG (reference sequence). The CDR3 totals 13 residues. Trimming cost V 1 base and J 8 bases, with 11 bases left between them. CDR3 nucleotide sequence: TGTGCCTGGAGTGAACAGGGACGGGAAAAACTGTTTTTT. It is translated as CAWSEQGREKLFF.

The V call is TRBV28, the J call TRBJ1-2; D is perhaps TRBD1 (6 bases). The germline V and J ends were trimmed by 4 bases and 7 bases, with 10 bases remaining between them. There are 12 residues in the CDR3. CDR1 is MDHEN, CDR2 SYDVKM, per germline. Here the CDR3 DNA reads TGTGCCAGCAGTTCGGGCAGGGGTGGCTACACCTTC. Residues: CASSSGRGGYTF.

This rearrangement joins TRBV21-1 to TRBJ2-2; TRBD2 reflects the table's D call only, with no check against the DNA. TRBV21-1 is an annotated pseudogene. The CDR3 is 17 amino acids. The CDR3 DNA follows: TGTGCCAGCAGCCCCCCAGCGGGAGGCCAGAACACCGGGGAGCTGTTTTTT. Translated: CASSPPAGGQNTGELFF.

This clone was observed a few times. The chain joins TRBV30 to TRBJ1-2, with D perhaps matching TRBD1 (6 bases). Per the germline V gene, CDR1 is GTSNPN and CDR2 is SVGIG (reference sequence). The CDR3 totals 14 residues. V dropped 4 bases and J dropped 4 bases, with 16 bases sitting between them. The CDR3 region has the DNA TGTGCCTGGACCACCGGGGAGGGGGGCTATGGCTACACCTTC. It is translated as CAWTTGEGGYGYTF.

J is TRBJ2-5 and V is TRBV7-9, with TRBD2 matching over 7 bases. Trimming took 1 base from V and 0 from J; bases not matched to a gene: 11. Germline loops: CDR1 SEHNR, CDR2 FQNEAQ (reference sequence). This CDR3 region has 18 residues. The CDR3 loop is CASSLEIERGRYQETQYF. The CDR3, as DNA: TGTGCCAGCAGCTTAGAAATAGAGCGGGGCCGTTACCAAGAGACCCAGTACTTC.

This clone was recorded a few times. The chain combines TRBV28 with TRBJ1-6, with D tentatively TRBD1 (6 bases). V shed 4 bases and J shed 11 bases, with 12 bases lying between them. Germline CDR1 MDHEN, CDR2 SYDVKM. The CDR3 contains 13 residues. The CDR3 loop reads CASSSTGRAPLHF. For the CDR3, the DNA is TGTGCCAGCAGTTCCACAGGGAGGGCACCCCTCCACTTT.

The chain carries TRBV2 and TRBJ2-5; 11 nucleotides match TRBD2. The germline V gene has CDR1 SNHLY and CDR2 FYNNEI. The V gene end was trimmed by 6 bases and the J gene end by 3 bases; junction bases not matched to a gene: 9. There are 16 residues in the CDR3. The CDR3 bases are TGTGCCAGCAGCCAAGTTAGCGGGGGGGCTGAAGAGACCCAGTACTTC. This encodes CASSQVSGGAEETQYF.

CDR3 amino acids: CASSRGHLMNTEAFF. CDR3 nucleotides: TGTGCCAGTAGTAGGGGACACCTCATGAACACTGAAGCTTTCTTT. This chain links TRBV19 with TRBJ1-1, with a tentative D call TRBD1 (6 bases). Germline V gene sequence: CDR1 LNHDA, CDR2 SQIVND (reference sequence). The CDR3 has 15 amino acids. Trimming cost V 4 bases and J 0 bases, with 12 bases left between them.

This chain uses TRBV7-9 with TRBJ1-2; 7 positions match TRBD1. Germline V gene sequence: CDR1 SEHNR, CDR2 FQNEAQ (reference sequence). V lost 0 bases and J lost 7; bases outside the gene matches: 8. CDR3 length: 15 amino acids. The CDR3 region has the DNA TGTGCCAGCAGCTTAGCCGACAGGGTACCGCTTGGCTACACCTTC. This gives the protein CASSLADRVPLGYTF.

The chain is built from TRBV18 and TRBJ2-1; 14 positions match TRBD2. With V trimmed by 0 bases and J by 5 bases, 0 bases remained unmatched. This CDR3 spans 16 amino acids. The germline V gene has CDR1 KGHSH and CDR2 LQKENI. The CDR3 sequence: CASSPPGLAGDNEQFF. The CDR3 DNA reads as TGTGCCAGCTCACCACCGGGACTAGCGGGGGACAATGAGCAGTTCTTC.

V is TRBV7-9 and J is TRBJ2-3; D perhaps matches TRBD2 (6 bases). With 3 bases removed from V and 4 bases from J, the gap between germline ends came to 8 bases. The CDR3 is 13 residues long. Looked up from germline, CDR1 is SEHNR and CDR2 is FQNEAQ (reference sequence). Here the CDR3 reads CASSFGGADTQYF. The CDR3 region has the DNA TGTGCCAGCAGCTTCGGAGGGGCAGATACGCAGTATTTT.

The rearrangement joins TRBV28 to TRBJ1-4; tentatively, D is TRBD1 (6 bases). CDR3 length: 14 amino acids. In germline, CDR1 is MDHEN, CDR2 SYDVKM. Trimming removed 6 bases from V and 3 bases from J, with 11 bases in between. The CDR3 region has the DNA TGTGCCAGCAGGCAGGGGACCCCTAATGAAAAACTGTTTTTT. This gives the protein CASRQGTPNEKLFF.

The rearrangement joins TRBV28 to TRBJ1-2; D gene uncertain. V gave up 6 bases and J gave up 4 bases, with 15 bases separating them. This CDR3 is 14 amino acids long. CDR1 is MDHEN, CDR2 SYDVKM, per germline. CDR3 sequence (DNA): TGTGCCAGCAGCGGAGGGTGGAAACTCTATGGCTACACCTTC. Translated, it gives CASSGGWKLYGYTF.

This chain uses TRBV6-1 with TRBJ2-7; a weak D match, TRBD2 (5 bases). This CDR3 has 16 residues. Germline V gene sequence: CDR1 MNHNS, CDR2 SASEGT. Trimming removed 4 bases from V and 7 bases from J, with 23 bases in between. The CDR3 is CASSGFPQRLVGEQYF. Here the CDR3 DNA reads TGTGCCAGCAGTGGATTCCCGCAGCGGCTGGTGGGGGAGCAGTACTTC.

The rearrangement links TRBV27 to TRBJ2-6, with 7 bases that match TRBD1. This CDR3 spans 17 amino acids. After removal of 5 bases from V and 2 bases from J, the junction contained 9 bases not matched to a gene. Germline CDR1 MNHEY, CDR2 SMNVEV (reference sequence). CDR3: CASSPDDRVAGANVLTF. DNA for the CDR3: TGTGCCAGCAGTCCGGACGACAGGGTAGCTGGGGCCAACGTCCTGACTTTC.

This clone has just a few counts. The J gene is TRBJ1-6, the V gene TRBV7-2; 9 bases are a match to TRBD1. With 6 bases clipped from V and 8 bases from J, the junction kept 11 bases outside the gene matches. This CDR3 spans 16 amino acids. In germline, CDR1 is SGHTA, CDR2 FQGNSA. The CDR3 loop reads CASRRDSDRGDSPLHF. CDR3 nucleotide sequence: TGTGCCAGCAGAAGGGATTCGGACAGGGGTGATTCACCCCTCCACTTT.

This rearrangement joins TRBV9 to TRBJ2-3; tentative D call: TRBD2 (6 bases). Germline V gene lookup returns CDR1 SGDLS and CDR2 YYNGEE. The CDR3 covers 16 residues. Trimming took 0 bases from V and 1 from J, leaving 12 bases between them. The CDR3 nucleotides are TGTGCCAGCAGCGTAGATTGGGGGGTGGGCACAGATACGCAGTATTTT. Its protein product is CASSVDWGVGTDTQYF.

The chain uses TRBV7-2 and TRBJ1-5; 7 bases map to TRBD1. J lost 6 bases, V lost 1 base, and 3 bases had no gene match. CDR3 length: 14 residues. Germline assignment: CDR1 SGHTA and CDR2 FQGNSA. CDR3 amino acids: CASSLGQGSQPQHF. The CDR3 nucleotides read TGTGCCAGCAGCTTAGGACAGGGCAGTCAGCCCCAGCATTTT.

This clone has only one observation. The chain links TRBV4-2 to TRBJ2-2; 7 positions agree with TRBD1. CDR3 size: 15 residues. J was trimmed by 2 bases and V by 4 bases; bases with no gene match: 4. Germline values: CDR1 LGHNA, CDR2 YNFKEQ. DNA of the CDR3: TGTGCCAGCAGCCCCCGGGACAGAAACACCGGGGAGCTGTTTTTT. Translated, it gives CASSPRDRNTGELFF.

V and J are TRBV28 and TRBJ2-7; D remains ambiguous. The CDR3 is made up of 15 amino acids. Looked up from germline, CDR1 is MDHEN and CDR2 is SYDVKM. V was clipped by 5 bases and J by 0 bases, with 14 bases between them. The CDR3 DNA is TGTGCCAGCAGTCCGTTGGATACTATCTCCTACGAGCAGTACTTC. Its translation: CASSPLDTISYEQYF.

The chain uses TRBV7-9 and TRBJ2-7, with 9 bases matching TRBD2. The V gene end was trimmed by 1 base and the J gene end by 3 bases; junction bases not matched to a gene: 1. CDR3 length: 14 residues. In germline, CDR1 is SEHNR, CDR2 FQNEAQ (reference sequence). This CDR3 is CASSLGLADYEQYF. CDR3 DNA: TGTGCCAGCAGCTTAGGACTAGCGGACTACGAGCAGTACTTC.

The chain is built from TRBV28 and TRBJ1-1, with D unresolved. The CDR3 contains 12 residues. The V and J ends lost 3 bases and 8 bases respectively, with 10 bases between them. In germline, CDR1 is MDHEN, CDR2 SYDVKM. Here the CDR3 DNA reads TGTGCCAGCAGTTTGAGTTACGGGGAAGCTTTCTTT. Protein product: CASSLSYGEAFF.